This TCR beta chain was identified in a study of CD8 T cells in ankylosing spondylitis. Findings and limits, study-wide: Roughly 8 highly homologous variants made up a TCR beta motif that seemed to typify ankylosing spondylitis blood. Disease-associated clones were reportedly significantly overrepresented in matched ankylosing spondylitis synovial fluid. Peripheral blood held disease-linked clones only at relatively low frequency, and these were CD8+.

This clonotype was detected ten times or more. No antigen is known for it. By quantitative 5'-RACE with molecular barcodes, the TCR beta libraries were made. TCRdb called the 5' RACE reads again in MiXCR, with one record for every CDR3 protein. The sample has over 60,000 distinct CDR3 sequences; about 5.7% are singletons. The germline V gene has CDR1 SGHDT and CDR2 YYEEEE. There are 15 residues in the CDR3. Trimming left V 1 base short and J 7 bases short, with 14 bases between. Sequencing was done on a sample of blood, either unsorted or a sorted T cell fraction (not recorded which). This chain links TRBV5-6 with TRBJ1-4; D is ambiguous. The sequence derives from a male donor with ankylosing spondylitis or in good health (not recorded which). The CDR3 nucleotides read TGTGCCAGCAGCTTGTTTGCGACGAAGGGTGAAAAACTGTTTTTT. Protein: CASSLFATKGEKLFF.